These 12 T cell receptor beta chains came from one sample sequenced in a study of cytomegalovirus exposure and HLA in healthy donors. 13 Jbeta primers and 60 Vbeta primers were used for the PCR. Clones were read by immunoSEQ multiplex PCR, and TCRdb kept only the in-frame ones, dropping some. The repertoire holds about 120,000 clones, with about three quarters as singletons. The sequenced sample consisted of PBMCs. The receptors were sampled from a woman younger than 45 in good health and CMV-seronegative.

The genes are TRBV11-2 and TRBJ2-2, with 9 bases matching TRBD1. Germline CDR1 and CDR2: SGHAT and FQNNGV. The CDR3 runs to 15 residues. Trimming at V came to 2 bases and at J to 4 bases, leaving 2 bases not matched to a gene. CDR3 in DNA: TGTGCCAGCAGCTTAAGGACAGGGGTCACCGGGGAGCTGTTTTTT. Its protein is CASSLRTGVTGELFF.

This chain connects TRBV19 to TRBJ1-2, with 8 bases lining up with TRBD1. The V segment lost 4 bases and the J segment 5 bases; nucleotides outside the gene matches: 3. This CDR3 comprises 13 residues. Looked up from germline, CDR1 is LNHDA and CDR2 is SQIVND (reference sequence). The CDR3 nucleotides are TGTGCCAGTAGTAGGGGACAGGTGTATGGCTACACCTTC. Translation gives CASSRGQVYGYTF.

This chain links TRBV14 with TRBJ2-6; D remains unclear. Trimming removed 6 bases at V and 0 bases at J, with 12 bases between. The germline V gene has CDR1 SGHDN and CDR2 FVKESK. The CDR3 runs to 16 residues. CDR3 protein: CASRAGPSSGANVLTF. For the CDR3, the DNA is TGTGCCAGCAGGGCAGGCCCCAGCTCTGGGGCCAACGTCCTGACTTTC.

The chain joins TRBV9 to TRBJ2-7; 7 bases agree with TRBD2. CDR1 SGDLS and CDR2 YYNGEE come from the germline V gene. The V gene end was trimmed by 4 bases and the J gene end by 6 bases; junction bases not matched to a gene: 10. The CDR3 loop spans 14 amino acids. Written as DNA, the CDR3 is TGTGCCAGCAGCCCTCCCGGGGGGTTCGCCGAGCAGTACTTC. It specifies CASSPPGGFAEQYF.

CDR3 DNA: TGTGCCAGCTCACCGCGGGACAGGCTGAACACTGAAGCTTTCTTT. Translation: CASSPRDRLNTEAFF. The V call is TRBV18, the J call TRBJ1-1; 8 nucleotides agree with TRBD1. The CDR3 is made up of 15 amino acids. V shed 3 bases and J 0 bases; nucleotides not matched to a gene: 3. Germline CDR1 and CDR2: KGHSH and LQKENI.

The rearrangement joins TRBV7-2 to TRBJ1-2; 9 bases fit TRBD1. Germline CDR1 is SGHTA and CDR2 is FQGNSA. This CDR3 contains 18 residues. V was clipped by 5 bases and J by 4 bases; unmatched bases: 17. The CDR3 sequence: CASSRTGEPGQGTYGYTF. Written as DNA, the CDR3 is TGTGCCAGCAGCAGAACTGGAGAACCGGGACAGGGAACCTATGGCTACACCTTC. The full variable domain, with the rest looked up from reference TRBV7-2 and TRBJ1-2, is GAGVSQSPSNKVTEKGKDVELRCDPISGHTALYWYRQSLGQGLEFLIYFQGNSAPDKSGLPSDRFSAERTGGSVSTLTIQRTQQEDSAVYLCASSRTGEPGQGTYGYTFGSGTRLTVV.

There are a few counts of this clone. The chain uses TRBV2 and TRBJ1-5; D is unresolved. The CDR3 runs to 16 residues. Germline loops: CDR1 SNHLY, CDR2 FYNNEI. The V gene lost 6 bases and the J gene lost 0 bases, with 15 bases spanning the gap. CDR3 sequence: CASRGSWAHSNQPQHF. CDR3 sequence (DNA): TGTGCCAGCAGGGGTTCGTGGGCTCATAGCAATCAGCCCCAGCATTTT.

The chain carries TRBV6-5 and TRBJ2-2; 8 bases fit TRBD1. J lost 5 bases, V lost 6 bases, and 5 bases had no gene match. This CDR3 spans 14 amino acids. Germline values: CDR1 MNHEY, CDR2 SVGAGI. The CDR3 DNA reads TGTGCCAGCAGGCGGACAGGGCAAACCGGGGAGCTGTTTTTT. It is translated as CASRRTGQTGELFF.

The rearrangement uses TRBV28 and TRBJ2-5; D gene uncertain. CDR3 length equals 13 residues. V dropped 1 base and J dropped 4 bases, with 7 bases sitting between them. Per germline, CDR1 MDHEN and CDR2 SYDVKM. The DNA of the CDR3 is TGTGCCAGCAGTTTATCGGGTGGAGAGACCCAGTACTTC. Its translation is CASSLSGGETQYF.

This chain uses TRBV13 with TRBJ1-2; no clear D gene. CDR3 length: 13 amino acids. Germline V gene data show CDR1 as PRHDT and CDR2 as FYEKMQ (reference sequence). The V end was cut by 0 bases, the J end by 7 bases, with 9 bases between. CDR3 coding DNA: TGTGCCAGCAGCTTAGGGCAGGCCGGTGGCTACACCTTC. Its protein product is CASSLGQAGGYTF.

The sample holds a few counts of this clone. One end of the junction varies from germline; a read error may be responsible. The chain combines TRBV4-3 with TRBJ2-1; 12 bases match TRBD2. From germline, CDR1 is LGHNA and CDR2 YSLEER. The CDR3 covers 15 residues. Written as DNA, the CDR3 is TGCGCCAGCAGCCAAGATCCCACTAGCGGGAGGTTTGTGATCTTC. Amino acids: CASSQDPTSGRFVIF.

V is TRBV19 and J is TRBJ1-1; 8 bases match TRBD1. The V gene end was trimmed by 4 bases and the J gene end by 4 bases; junction bases not matched to a gene: 5. CDR1 is LNHDA, CDR2 SQIVND, per germline (reference sequence). The CDR3 length is 14 residues. CDR3 bases: TGTGCCAGTAGTAAGACAGGGGCCCGCACTGAAGCTTTCTTT. Its protein is CASSKTGARTEAFF.